One and the same sample provided the 6 T cell receptor beta chains below, sequenced in a study of T cell responses to AZD1222 COVID-19 vaccine (dated by TCRdb to the early 2020s). Interpreted using the paper, the time point label stands for: about 28 days (+/-7) after the second vaccine dose. Library preparation was by the immunoSEQ multiplex PCR assay. TCRdb provides this immuneACCESS table in a form limited to in-frame rearrangements. Some clones are lacking; in checked studies, under half of them reflect an unresolved V gene, and why the rest are absent is not known. The sample table holds about 120,000 clones, of which around 86% were seen once. Jointly, the top ten make up about 2.9% of the sample. Here the sequenced sample was peripheral blood, taken 28 days after the second AZD1222 dose. The origin of the receptors is an adult who received the AZD1222 COVID-19 vaccine.

The chain uses TRBV30 and TRBJ1-2; maybe TRBD1 (5 bases). CDR3 length: 14 residues. Trimming removed 2 bases from V and 1 base from J, with 11 bases in between. Germline lookup yields CDR1 GTSNPN and CDR2 SVGIG (reference sequence). In DNA form, the CDR3 reads TGTGCCTGGAGTATGAAGGGGATTAACTATGGCTACACCTTC. It codes for CAWSMKGINYGYTF.

The gene calls are TRBV12-3 or TRBV12-4 and TRBJ2-2; D is possibly TRBD1 or TRBD2 (5 bases each). CDR3 size: 13 residues. Trimming removed 4 bases at V and 8 bases at J, with 11 bases between. CDR3 residues: CASSSHRRGELFF. The CDR3 DNA follows: TGTGCCAGCAGTTCGCACAGGAGGGGGGAGCTGTTTTTT.

To note about this clone: The DNA is left out, because the CDR3 cannot be placed on it with certainty; the CDR3 is given as TCRdb lists it. The V gene is TRBV28, the J gene TRBJ2-1; the DNA was not used to check the table's D call, TRBD2. The CDR3 spans 14 residues, counting both ends. Germline CDR1 reads MDHEN; CDR2 reads SYDVKM. CDR3 protein: CASSLWGAGSSSFF.

The V and J genes are TRBV6-6 and TRBJ2-5; tentative D call: TRBD1 (5 bases). With 5 bases removed from V and 2 bases from J, the gap between germline ends came to 18 bases. CDR1 MNHNY and CDR2 SVGAGI come from the germline V gene (reference sequence). This CDR3 has 16 amino acids. The CDR3, as DNA: TGTGCCAGCAGTGGCAAAGGGGTGGAAATACAAGAGACCCAGTACTTC. This gives the protein CASSGKGVEIQETQYF.

This clone has a handful of counts. CDR3 residues: CASSYRDTGELFF. DNA of the CDR3: TGTGCCAGCAGTTACAGGGACACCGGGGAGCTGTTTTTT. The chain links TRBV6-2 or TRBV6-3 to TRBJ2-2; no clear D gene. V shed 2 bases and J shed 3 bases, with 4 bases lying between them. In germline, CDR1 is MNHEY, CDR2 SVGEGT. CDR3 length equals 13 residues.

The chain joins TRBV15 to TRBJ2-5; D possibly corresponds to TRBD1 (6 bases). The ends were cut back, 0 bases at V and 3 bases at J, with 8 bases in the middle. The CDR3 loop spans 14 amino acids. Germline V lookup: CDR1 LNHNV, CDR2 YYDKDF (reference sequence). In nucleotides, the CDR3 is TGTGCCACCAGCAGAGAGGGACAAGAAGAGACCCAGTACTTC. Its translation is CATSREGQEETQYF.